The 5 T cell receptor beta chains reported below all come from one sample, sequenced in a study of response to subunit inactivated influenza vaccine (dated by TCRdb to 2017 to 2018). Library preparation was by RT-PCR. Sequencing relied on an Illumina HiSeq 2500. Through fastp at Q25 and MiXCR, TCRdb rebuilt clones from the public reads, retaining in-frame beta chains. Rows are unified per CDR3 protein, each entry keeping the most common DNA and genes. The table for this sample lists about 780,000 distinct CDR3 sequences; 18% of them were counted only once. The top ten hold 11% of the sample. The sequences come from PBMCs from blood, collected approximately 5 days after vaccination. The receptors originated from a man aged 50-60 years who received an inactivated influenza vaccine. Donor details come from another sample of the same person, matched by shared clones.

This clonotype turned up a few times. This chain connects TRBV6-6 to TRBJ2-7; 9 positions agree with TRBD1. The V segment lost 6 bases and the J segment 7 bases; nucleotides outside the gene matches: 7. From germline, CDR1 is MNHNY and CDR2 SVGAGI (reference sequence). The CDR3 length is 13 residues. This CDR3 reads CASRSQGAEEQYF. The CDR3 DNA is TGTGCCAGCAGGTCACAGGGGGCCGAGGAGCAGTACTTC.

The chain is built from TRBV7-9 and TRBJ2-1, with TRBD2 as a possible D gene (6 bases). The CDR3 totals 15 residues. Per germline, CDR1 SEHNR and CDR2 FQNEAQ (reference sequence). V was trimmed by 4 bases and J by 0 bases, leaving 10 bases between them. The CDR3 loop is CASSSGTLSYNEQFF. The CDR3, as DNA: TGTGCCAGCAGCTCCGGGACTCTCTCCTACAATGAGCAGTTCTTC.

The chain employs TRBV2 and TRBJ1-4; D uncertain. V lost 4 bases to trimming and J lost 4 bases, with 10 bases between them. CDR1 is SNHLY, CDR2 FYNNEI, per germline. The CDR3 consists of 14 residues. The CDR3 DNA is TGTGCCAGCAGTGTACCGACAATTAATGAAAAACTGTTTTTT. Encoded protein: CASSVPTINEKLFF.

The chain recombines TRBV6-2 or TRBV6-3 with TRBJ2-5; no clear D. Looked up from germline, CDR1 is MNHEY and CDR2 is SVGEGT. The CDR3 runs to 13 residues. The CDR3 nucleotides read TGTGCAGTTCGCGGACCCGTCCAAGAGACCCAGTACTTC. Translation gives CAVRGPVQETQYF.

There are a few counts of this clonotype. The rearrangement uses TRBV6-2 or TRBV6-3 and TRBJ1-5, with D uncertain. The V end lost 8 bases, the J end lost 3 bases, and 8 bases lay between the germline ends. Germline V gene data show CDR1 as MNHEY and CDR2 as SVGEGT. The CDR3 covers 12 residues. The CDR3 DNA is TGTGCCAGCCGGACGGCCAATCAGCCCCAGCATTTT. Translated, it gives CASRTANQPQHF.